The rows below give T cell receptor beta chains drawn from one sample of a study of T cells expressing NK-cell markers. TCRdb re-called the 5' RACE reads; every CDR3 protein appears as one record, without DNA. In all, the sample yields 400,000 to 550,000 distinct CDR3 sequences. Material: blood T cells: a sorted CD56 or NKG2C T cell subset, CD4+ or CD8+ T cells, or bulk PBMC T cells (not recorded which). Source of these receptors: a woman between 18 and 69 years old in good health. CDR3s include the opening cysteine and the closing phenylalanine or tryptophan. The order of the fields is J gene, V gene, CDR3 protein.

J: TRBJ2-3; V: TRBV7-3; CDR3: CASSLNLAGSTQYF
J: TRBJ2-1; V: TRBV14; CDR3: CASSQVRREARRGNEQFF
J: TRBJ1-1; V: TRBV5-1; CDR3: CASSKGGQGVTEAFF
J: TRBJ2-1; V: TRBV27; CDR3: CASSKRQGTGNEQFF
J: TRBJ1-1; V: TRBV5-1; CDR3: CASSLPTGVMNTEAFF
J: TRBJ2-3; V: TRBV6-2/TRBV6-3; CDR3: CASTLSGGLGDTQYF
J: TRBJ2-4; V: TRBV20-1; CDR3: CSARNTLKNIQYF
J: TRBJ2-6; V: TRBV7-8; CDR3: CASYPSGGTGANVLTF
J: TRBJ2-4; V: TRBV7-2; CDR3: CASSLELAKNIQYF
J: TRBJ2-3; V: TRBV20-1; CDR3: CSAGGTGVTDTQYF
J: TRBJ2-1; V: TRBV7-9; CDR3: CASSFPTSGAGEQFF
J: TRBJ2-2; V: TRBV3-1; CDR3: CASSQAGTERVTGELFF
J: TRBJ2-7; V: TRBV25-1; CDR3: CASSERQRSYEQYF
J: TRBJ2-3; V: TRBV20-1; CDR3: CSASSGNLWGGNTDTQYF
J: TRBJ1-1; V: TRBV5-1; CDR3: CASSRRKNTEAFF
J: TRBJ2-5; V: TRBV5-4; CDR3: CASSFPGGGETQYF
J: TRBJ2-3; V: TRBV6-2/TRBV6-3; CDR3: CASRLQGVTDTQYF
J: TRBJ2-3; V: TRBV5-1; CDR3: CASSLAAGADTQYF
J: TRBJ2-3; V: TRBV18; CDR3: CASRTGGDTQYF
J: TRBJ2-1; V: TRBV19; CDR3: CASSIGGAGNYNEQFF
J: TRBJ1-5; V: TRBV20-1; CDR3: CSALYSNQPQHF
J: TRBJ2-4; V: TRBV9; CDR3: CASSEAMAGINIQYF
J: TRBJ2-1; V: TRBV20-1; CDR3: CSASGWRVTPQGDYNEQFF
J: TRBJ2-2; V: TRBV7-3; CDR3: CASSFAFTRHFGELFF
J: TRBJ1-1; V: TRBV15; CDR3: CATRDGDNTEAFF
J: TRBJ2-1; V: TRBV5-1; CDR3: CASLSSANEQFF
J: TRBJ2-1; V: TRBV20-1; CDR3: CSARSFGGGISYNEQFF
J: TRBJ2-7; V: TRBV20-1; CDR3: CSARGRTTQSYEQYF
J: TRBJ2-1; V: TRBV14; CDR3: CASSQGNREQFF
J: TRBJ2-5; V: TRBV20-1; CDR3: CRALSQETQYF
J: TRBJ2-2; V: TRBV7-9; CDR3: CASSATPGTGYTGELFF
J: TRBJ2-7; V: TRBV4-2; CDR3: CASSQERGRSSEQYF
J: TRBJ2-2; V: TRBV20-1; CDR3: CSAERTSGPGELFF
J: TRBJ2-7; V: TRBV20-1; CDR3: CSARNTGGLYEQYF
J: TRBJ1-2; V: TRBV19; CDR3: CASSMRTGSGSGYTF
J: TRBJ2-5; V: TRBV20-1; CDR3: CSASGTNQETQYF
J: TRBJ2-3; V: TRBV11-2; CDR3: CASSLGGSVDTQYF
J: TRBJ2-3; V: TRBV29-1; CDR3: CSVGGLAGALGDTQYF
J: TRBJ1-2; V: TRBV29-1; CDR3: CSVEEGVYGYTF
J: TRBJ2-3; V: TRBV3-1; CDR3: CATSYTDTQYF
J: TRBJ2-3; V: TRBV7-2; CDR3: CASSDTDTQYF
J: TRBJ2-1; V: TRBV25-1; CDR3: CASSEGWGNEQFF
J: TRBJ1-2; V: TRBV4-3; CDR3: CASSLAQGYGYTF
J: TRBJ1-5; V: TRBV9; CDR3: CASSADLFQPQHF
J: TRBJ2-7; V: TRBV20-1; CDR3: CSARTGTISYEQYF
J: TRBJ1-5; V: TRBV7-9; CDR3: CASSPRGTGNQPQHF
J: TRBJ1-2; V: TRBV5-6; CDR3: CASSLELGYTF
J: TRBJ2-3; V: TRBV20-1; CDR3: CSARDRLTSGSTDTQYF
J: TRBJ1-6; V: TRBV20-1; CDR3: CSAKNDRGRSPLHF
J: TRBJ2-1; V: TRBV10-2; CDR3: CASCTMGCNEQFF
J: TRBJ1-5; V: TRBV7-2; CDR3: CASSSTGFGQPQHF
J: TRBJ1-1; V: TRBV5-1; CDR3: CASSPARKNTEAFF
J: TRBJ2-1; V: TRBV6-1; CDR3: CASSPDGGTIQFF
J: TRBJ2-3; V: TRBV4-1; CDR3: CASSQHTDTQYF
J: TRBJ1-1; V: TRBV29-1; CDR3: CSVEGQGAEAFF
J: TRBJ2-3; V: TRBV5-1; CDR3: CASSQRPGTGKLSTDTQYF
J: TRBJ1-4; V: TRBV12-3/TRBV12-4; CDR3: CASREGNNRVEKLFF
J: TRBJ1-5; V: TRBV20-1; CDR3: CSAFSGQYQPQHF
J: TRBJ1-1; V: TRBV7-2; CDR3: CASSFRGAGNTEAFF
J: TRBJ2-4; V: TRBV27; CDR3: CASSRSLAGRNIQYF